A selection of T cell receptor beta chains follows, all from one sample in a study of Ad26.COV2.S vaccination and SARS-CoV-2 variants. The table came from immunoSEQ multiplex PCR; TCRdb's copy has only in-frame clones and leaves some out. The sample carries fewer than 500,000 clones, about 92% recorded once. The input for sequencing was peripheral blood, taken in a trial of Ad26.COV2.S vaccine versus placebo. These receptors were taken from a person between 18 and 59 years old who received the Ad26.COV2.S COVID-19 vaccine or a placebo. Both conserved end residues are part of each CDR3. D genes are given only for firm matches. Not all rows give a size; the values are once, few, many and, for expanded clones, a class.

size: -
length: 12
J: TRBJ2-1
V: TRBV25-1
D: -
CDR3: CASSRGAYEQFF
DNA: TGTGCCAGCAGTCGGGGGGCATATGAGCAGTTCTTC

size: -
length: 13
J: TRBJ2-2
V: TRBV5-1
D: -
CDR3: CASGSSDTGELFF
DNA: TGCGCCAGTGGGAGTTCGGACACCGGGGAGCTGTTTTTT

size: -
length: 13
J: TRBJ2-3
V: TRBV12-5
D: -
CDR3: CASGLNAGDTQYF
DNA: TGTGCTAGTGGTTTGAATGCAGGGGATACGCAGTATTTT

size: -
length: 13
J: TRBJ2-1
V: TRBV30
D: TRBD1
CDR3: CAWSGQGWGEQFF
DNA: TGTGCCTGGAGTGGACAGGGATGGGGTGAGCAGTTCTTC

size: -
length: 14
J: TRBJ2-7
V: TRBV15
D: -
CDR3: CATSRVMRSYEQYF
DNA: TGTGCCACCAGCAGAGTTATGCGATCGTACGAGCAGTACTTC

size: -
length: 14
J: TRBJ2-1
V: TRBV24-1
D: TRBD2
CDR3: CATSATTSGLSQFF
DNA: TGTGCCACCAGTGCCACGACTAGCGGACTTTCGCAGTTCTTC

size: -
length: 13
J: TRBJ2-7
V: TRBV18
D: -
CDR3: CASSPRQGYEQYF
DNA: TGTGCCAGCTCACCACGGCAGGGCTACGAGCAGTACTTC

size: -
length: 15
J: TRBJ2-5
V: TRBV18
D: -
CDR3: CASSPRSAAQETQYF
DNA: TGTGCCAGCTCACCAAGGTCCGCAGCCCAAGAGACCCAGTACTTC

size: -
length: 13
J: TRBJ1-2
V: TRBV6-5
D: -
CDR3: CASSRSANYGYTF
DNA: TGTGCCAGCTCTAGATCAGCTAACTATGGCTACACCTTC

size: once
length: 14
J: TRBJ2-5
V: TRBV5-1
D: TRBD2
CDR3: CASRPLAGEETQYF
DNA: TGCGCCAGCCGCCCCCTAGCGGGAGAAGAGACCCAGTACTTC

size: -
length: 15
J: TRBJ1-5
V: TRBV18
D: TRBD1
CDR3: CASSPWTGINQPQHF
DNA: TGTGCCAGCTCACCCTGGACAGGGATTAATCAGCCCCAGCATTTT

size: -
length: 19
J: TRBJ2-1
V: TRBV21-1
D: -
CDR3: CASSKRGASGWSSYNEQFF
DNA: TGTGCCAGCAGCAAAAGGGGGGCTAGCGGATGGAGCTCCTACAATGAGCAGTTCTTC

size: -
length: 16
J: TRBJ1-5
V: TRBV2
D: -
CDR3: CASSDRADYSNQPQHF
DNA: TGTGCCAGCAGTGATCGGGCGGATTATAGCAATCAGCCCCAGCATTTT

size: -
length: 16
J: TRBJ2-1
V: TRBV3-1/TRBV3-2
D: TRBD2
CDR3: CASSQVSGRVYNEQFF
DNA: TGTGCCAGCAGCCAAGTAAGCGGGAGGGTCTACAATGAGCAGTTCTTC

size: -
length: 15
J: TRBJ2-2
V: TRBV5-4
D: -
CDR3: CASSFDMRVAGELFF
DNA: TGTGCCAGCAGTTTTGATATGCGGGTTGCCGGGGAGCTGTTTTTT

size: once
length: 12
J: TRBJ2-7
V: TRBV29-1
D: -
CDR3: CSAGDATYEQYF
DNA: TGCAGCGCCGGGGACGCCACCTACGAGCAGTACTTC

size: -
length: 15
J: TRBJ2-7
V: TRBV25-1
D: TRBD1
CDR3: CASSGSGTVDREQYF
DNA: TGTGCCAGCAGTGGATCCGGGACAGTGGATCGAGAGCAGTACTTC

size: -
length: 15
J: TRBJ2-1
V: TRBV27
D: TRBD2
CDR3: CASSFSSGRWPEQFF
DNA: TGTGCCAGCAGTTTCAGCAGCGGGAGGTGGCCTGAGCAGTTCTTC

size: -
length: 15
J: TRBJ2-1
V: TRBV18
D: -
CDR3: CASSQSSGLRNEQFF
DNA: TGTGCCAGCTCCCAGAGCTCGGGCCTCCGCAATGAGCAGTTCTTC

size: -
length: 17
J: TRBJ2-1
V: TRBV18
D: TRBD2
CDR3: CASSPPTSGKNYNEQFF
DNA: TGTGCCAGCTCACCGCCGACTAGCGGGAAAAACTACAATGAGCAGTTCTTC

size: -
length: 17
J: TRBJ2-7
V: TRBV18
D: TRBD2
CDR3: CASSPPLPRLAVNEQYF
DNA: TGTGCCAGCTCACCGCCTCTCCCACGACTAGCGGTTAACGAGCAGTACTTC

size: -
length: 16
J: TRBJ2-1
V: TRBV28
D: TRBD2
CDR3: CASSLRLAGGMDEQFF
DNA: TGTGCCAGCAGTTTACGGCTAGCGGGAGGGATGGATGAGCAGTTCTTC

size: -
length: 15
J: TRBJ2-7
V: TRBV7-9
D: -
CDR3: CASSLDRATSYEQYF
DNA: TGTGCCAGCAGCTTAGACAGGGCTACATCCTACGAGCAGTACTTC

size: -
length: 13
J: TRBJ2-7
V: TRBV7-2
D: TRBD2
CDR3: CASSQWGGYERYF
DNA: TGTGCCAGCAGCCAGTGGGGGGGTTACGAGCGGTACTTC

size: -
length: 13
J: TRBJ2-4
V: TRBV6-2/TRBV6-3
D: -
CDR3: CASSPDEANIQYF
DNA: TGTGCCAGCAGCCCGGACGAGGCGAACATTCAGTACTTC

size: -
length: 13
J: TRBJ2-2
V: TRBV24-1
D: -
CDR3: CATSDFDPGELFF
DNA: TGTGCCACCAGTGATTTTGATCCCGGGGAGCTGTTTTTT

size: once
length: 15
J: TRBJ2-1
V: TRBV6-2/TRBV6-3
D: -
CDR3: CASSGTPVSYNEQFF
DNA: TGTGCCAGCAGCGGGACTCCGGTCTCCTACAATGAGCAGTTCTTC

size: -
length: 15
J: TRBJ1-2
V: TRBV9
D: TRBD1
CDR3: CASSGRQGSRSGYTF
DNA: TGTGCCAGCAGCGGAAGACAGGGGTCGAGGAGTGGCTACACCTTC

size: -
length: 14
J: TRBJ2-5
V: TRBV3-1/TRBV3-2
D: -
CDR3: CASSYDRTKETQYF
DNA: TGTGCCAGCAGCTACGACAGGACCAAAGAGACCCAGTACTTC

size: -
length: 15
J: TRBJ2-7
V: TRBV5-4
D: TRBD2
CDR3: CASSAGLAAGYEQYF
DNA: TGTGCCAGCAGCGCCGGACTAGCGGCCGGCTACGAGCAGTACTTC

size: -
length: 13
J: TRBJ2-7
V: TRBV2
D: -
CDR3: CASSRGTGYEQYF
DNA: TGTGCCAGCTCGAGGGGAACGGGCTACGAGCAGTACTTC

size: -
length: 15
J: TRBJ1-5
V: TRBV28
D: -
CDR3: CASSLWGGLGSPQHF
DNA: TGTGCCAGCAGTTTATGGGGGGGGTTGGGTTCGCCCCAGCATTTT

size: -
length: 13
J: TRBJ2-5
V: TRBV7-6
D: TRBD2
CDR3: CASSFPGGETQYF
DNA: TGTGCCAGCAGCTTTCCGGGGGGGGAGACCCAGTACTTC

size: -
length: 19
J: TRBJ2-1
V: TRBV19
D: TRBD2
CDR3: CASSINPLSPAGVYNEQFF
DNA: TGTGCCAGTAGTATCAATCCCCTTTCCCCAGCGGGAGTCTACAATGAGCAGTTCTTC

size: few
length: 13
J: TRBJ2-7
V: TRBV3-1/TRBV3-2
D: -
CDR3: CASSQVTPWEQYF
DNA: TGTGCCAGCAGCCAAGTGACACCCTGGGAGCAGTACTTC

size: -
length: 14
J: TRBJ1-6
V: TRBV18
D: -
CDR3: CASSLNAQGSPLHF
DNA: TGTGCCAGCTCGCTCAATGCCCAGGGATCACCCCTCCACTTT

size: -
length: 16
J: TRBJ2-2
V: TRBV30
D: TRBD2
CDR3: CAWRGGGSRITGELFF
DNA: TGTGCCTGGAGGGGTGGCGGGAGTCGTATCACCGGGGAGCTGTTTTTT

size: -
length: 16
J: TRBJ2-7
V: TRBV7-6
D: -
CDR3: CASSLAQGPVSYEQYF
DNA: TGTGCCAGCAGCTTAGCGCAGGGGCCTGTCTCCTACGAGCAGTACTTC

size: -
length: 16
J: TRBJ1-3
V: TRBV6-4
D: TRBD1
CDR3: CASRINRGHSGNTIYF
DNA: TGTGCCAGCAGGATTAACAGGGGGCATTCTGGAAACACCATATATTTT

size: -
length: 17
J: TRBJ2-3
V: TRBV6-1
D: TRBD2
CDR3: CASSERLAGGVTDTQYF
DNA: TGTGCCAGCAGTGAACGGCTAGCGGGAGGCGTCACAGATACGCAGTATTTT

size: once
length: 16
J: TRBJ2-3
V: TRBV6-4
D: TRBD2
CDR3: CASSALAGASTDTQYF
DNA: TGTGCCAGCAGCGCTCTAGCGGGAGCGAGCACAGATACGCAGTATTTT

size: -
length: 13
J: TRBJ2-7
V: TRBV29-1
D: -
CDR3: CSVGGYSSYEQYF
DNA: TGCAGCGTTGGTGGGTACAGCTCCTACGAGCAGTACTTC

size: -
length: 15
J: TRBJ1-4
V: TRBV29-1
D: -
CDR3: CSVEFPDGDNEKLFF
DNA: TGCAGCGTTGAGTTCCCGGACGGAGATAATGAAAAACTGTTTTTT

size: -
length: 16
J: TRBJ2-5
V: TRBV11-1
D: -
CDR3: CASSLAQGTNQETQYF
DNA: TGTGCCAGCAGCTTAGCCCAGGGGACCAACCAAGAGACCCAGTACTTC

size: -
length: 15
J: TRBJ2-6
V: TRBV5-6
D: -
CDR3: CASSLMVSGANVLTF
DNA: TGTGCCAGCAGCTTGATGGTCTCTGGGGCCAACGTCCTGACTTTC

size: -
length: 21
J: TRBJ2-1
V: TRBV4-2
D: -
CDR3: CASSPHPGDRPGTSPYNEQFF
DNA: TGTGCCAGCAGCCCTCACCCGGGGGACAGGCCCGGGACTAGCCCTTACAATGAGCAGTTCTTC

size: -
length: 16
J: TRBJ1-4
V: TRBV7-2
D: TRBD1
CDR3: CASSLGLGTGFEKLFF
DNA: TGTGCCAGCAGCTTAGGGCTCGGGACAGGGTTTGAAAAACTGTTTTTT

size: -
length: 14
J: TRBJ2-7
V: TRBV5-1
D: TRBD1
CDR3: CASSTRQGRDEQYF
DNA: TGCGCCAGCAGCACCCGACAGGGCAGGGACGAGCAGTACTTC

size: -
length: 13
J: TRBJ1-3
V: TRBV30
D: TRBD1
CDR3: CAWTGGGGNTIYF
DNA: TGTGCCTGGACAGGGGGGGGTGGAAACACCATATATTTT

size: -
length: 15
J: TRBJ2-7
V: TRBV7-7
D: TRBD2
CDR3: CASSPGLAGGYEQYF
DNA: TGTGCTAGCAGCCCGGGACTAGCGGGAGGATACGAGCAGTACTTC

size: once
length: 16
J: TRBJ1-1
V: TRBV28
D: -
CDR3: CASSPMIVAANTEAFF
DNA: TGTGCCAGCAGCCCCATGATTGTTGCAGCGAACACTGAAGCTTTCTTT

size: -
length: 15
J: TRBJ1-4
V: TRBV9
D: -
CDR3: CASSVATGPNEKLFF
DNA: TGTGCCAGCAGCGTAGCAACAGGGCCTAATGAAAAACTGTTTTTT

size: -
length: 14
J: TRBJ2-2
V: TRBV7-3
D: TRBD2
CDR3: CASSSGAGAGELFF
DNA: TGTGCCAGCAGCTCAGGAGCGGGAGCCGGGGAGCTGTTTTTT

size: -
length: 15
J: TRBJ2-6
V: TRBV24-1
D: TRBD1
CDR3: CATGTRGTGANVLTF
DNA: TGTGCCACCGGAACCAGGGGGACTGGGGCCAACGTCCTGACTTTC

size: -
length: 17
J: TRBJ2-3
V: TRBV7-7
D: TRBD2
CDR3: CASSPRVAGGSTDTQYF
DNA: TGTGCTAGCAGCCCCCGGGTAGCGGGGGGTAGCACAGATACGCAGTATTTT

size: -
length: 16
J: TRBJ1-5
V: TRBV7-8
D: -
CDR3: CASSLAGLRARQPQHF
DNA: TGTGCCAGCAGCTTAGCGGGATTGAGGGCTAGGCAGCCCCAGCATTTT